The 21 T cell receptor beta chains listed next were all sequenced from one sample in a study of identical twins. MiXCR, run by TCRdb on the 5' RACE reads, gives a single entry per CDR3 protein. The sample consists of approximately 700,000 distinct CDR3 sequences, 5.5% to 6.5% of them appearing once. Sequences were obtained from naive T cells sorted from blood. The receptors were sampled from a man between 18 and 29 years old in good health.

In this sample, this clonotype turned up a few times. This sequence joins TRBV9 and TRBJ2-1; 11 nucleotides agree with TRBD2. V trimming: 4 bases; J trimming: 9 bases; junction bases outside the gene matches: 9. CDR3 length equals 15 residues. Germline V gene data show CDR1 as SGDLS and CDR2 as YYNGEE. CDR3 amino acids: CASSLIAGGPGEQFF. The CDR3 DNA reads as TGTGCCAGCAGCTTGATAGCGGGAGGGCCGGGTGAGCAGTTCTTC.

This clonotype appeared many times. J is TRBJ2-7 and V is TRBV6-1; perhaps TRBD1 as D (6 bases). This CDR3 comprises 14 residues. Germline values: CDR1 MNHNS, CDR2 SASEGT. V was pared by 6 bases and J by 3 bases, with 15 bases between. CDR3 nucleotides: TGTGCCAGCAGCCCGGGACATCGCAGCTACGAGCAGTACTTC. Translated: CASSPGHRSYEQYF.

In this sample, this clonotype turned up many times. This chain links TRBV24-1 with TRBJ2-3; D not certain. This CDR3 spans 12 amino acids. From germline, CDR1 is KGHDR and CDR2 SFDVKD. Between the trimmed V and J ends, which lost 2 bases and 5 bases, there was a span of 4 bases. The CDR3 reads CATSDYRDTQYF. The CDR3 DNA reads TGTGCCACCAGTGATTACAGAGATACGCAGTATTTT.

Turning to this clonotype: A much larger clone lies a single base off, so this may be a read error. Since no conserved phenylalanine or tryptophan closes the CDR3, a read error is the likely cause. This sequence joins TRBV6-5 and TRBJ2-7, with D unclear. Between the trimmed V and J ends, which lost 4 bases and 0 bases, there was a span of 7 bases. The CDR3 runs 13 residues. CDR1 and CDR2 from the germline V gene are MNHEY and SVGAGI. CDR3: CASSLYNSYEQYY. Here the CDR3 DNA reads TGTGCCAGCAGTTTGTATAACTCCTACGAGCAGTACTAC.

The sample holds many counts of this clonotype. The CDR3 coding sequence is TGCGCCAGCAGCTTGCTTTTGGCTAGCGGGCACAATGAGCAGTTCTTC. It translates to CASSLLLASGHNEQFF. The V call is TRBV5-1, the J call TRBJ2-1, with 8 bases that match TRBD2. V gave up 1 base and J gave up 5 bases; unmatched junction bases: 8. CDR1 and CDR2 from the germline V gene are SGHRS and YFSETQ. This CDR3 is 16 amino acids long.

This clonotype was seen a few times. For the CDR3, the DNA is TGTGCCAGCAGCTCCTTTAGCATTTACGAGCAGTACGTC. This encodes CASSSFSIYEQYV. V is TRBV11-2 and J is TRBJ2-7; D is undetermined. The V gene's germline CDR1 is SGHAT and CDR2 FQNNGV. The V and J ends lost 4 bases and 4 bases respectively, with 11 bases between them. The CDR3 spans 13 residues.

This clonotype was seen a few times. This sequence joins TRBV19 and TRBJ2-1; possibly TRBD1 or TRBD2 for D (5 bases each). The V gene's germline CDR1 is LNHDA and CDR2 SQIVND (reference sequence). Between the trimmed V and J ends, which lost 7 bases and 8 bases, there was a span of 15 bases. The CDR3 loop spans 13 amino acids. CDR3 sequence: CASIGTPVHEQFF. DNA for the CDR3: TGTGCCAGTATTGGGACGCCGGTACATGAGCAGTTCTTC. The full variable domain, rest sourced from reference TRBV19 and TRBJ2-1, is DGGITQSPKYLFRKEGQNVTLSCEQNLNHDAMYWYRQDPGQGLRLIYYSQIVNDFQKGDIAEGYSVSREKKESFPLTVTSAQKNPTAFYLCASIGTPVHEQFFGPGTRLTVL.

This clonotype was detected many times. The chain links TRBV5-6 to TRBJ1-3; D is unresolved. V was trimmed by 4 bases and J by 0 bases, leaving 8 bases between them. This CDR3 has 14 amino acids. Looked up from germline, CDR1 is SGHDT and CDR2 is YYEEEE. CDR3 sequence reads: CASSPAYSGNTIYF. The CDR3 nucleotides read TGTGCCAGCAGCCCGGCCTACTCTGGAAACACCATATATTTT.

This clonotype was counted only a few times. This chain joins TRBV19 and TRBJ1-2, with TRBD1 as a possible D gene (5 bases). Trimming shortened V by 3 bases and J by 1 base, and 12 bases separated the two germline ends. The CDR3 runs 15 residues. CDR1 LNHDA and CDR2 SQIVND come from the germline V gene (reference sequence). The CDR3 region has the DNA TGTGCCAGTAGTATTGATCAGGGCGTTAACTATGGCTACACCTTC. Residues: CASSIDQGVNYGYTF.

This clonotype showed up many times. This chain connects TRBV27 to TRBJ2-3, with 13 bases matching TRBD2. The ends lost 3 bases at V and 5 bases at J; junction bases unmatched: 2. CDR1 and CDR2 from the germline V gene are MNHEY and SMNVEV (reference sequence). CDR3 length: 15 residues. Here the CDR3 reads CASSFTSGRGDTQYF. CDR3 nucleotide sequence: TGTGCCAGCAGTTTCACTAGCGGGAGGGGAGATACGCAGTATTTT.

In this sample, this clonotype turned up many times. The chain combines TRBV6-5 with TRBJ2-1; TRBD2 matches at 15 bases. The CDR3 consists of 18 residues. V dropped 2 bases and J dropped 8; count of bases not matched to a gene: 10. Germline V gene sequence: CDR1 MNHEY, CDR2 SVGAGI. The CDR3 DNA reads TGTGCCAGCAGTTACGCGAACCCCGGGACTAGCGGGAGGCATGAGCAGTTCTTC. Residues: CASSYANPGTSGRHEQFF.

The genes are TRBV20-1 and TRBJ1-4; D might be TRBD1 (5 bases). V lost 6 bases to trimming and J lost 7 bases, with 15 bases between them. Germline-derived CDR1 and CDR2 are DFQATT and SNEGSKA (reference sequence). The CDR3 runs 13 residues. As DNA, the CDR3 is TGCAGTGCCAATCAGGGCCAGGGTGAAAAACTGTTTTTT. It translates to CSANQGQGEKLFF.

This clonotype was seen ten or more times. The chain has TRBV7-6 and TRBJ2-1; the D is unclear. From germline, CDR1 is SGHVS and CDR2 FNYEAQ. The germline V and J ends were trimmed by 1 base and 4 bases, with 11 bases remaining between them. The CDR3 sequence is 15 residues long. The CDR3, as DNA: TGTGCCAGCAGCTTAGTGGCTGATGCGTACAATGAGCAGTTCTTC. Translation gives CASSLVADAYNEQFF.

The table lists this clonotype with a few counts. The chain employs TRBV12-3 or TRBV12-4 and TRBJ2-2, with 8 bases lining up with TRBD1. The CDR3 covers 16 residues. With 6 bases clipped from V and 6 bases from J, the junction kept 12 bases outside the gene matches. The CDR3 reads CASSARRGRRSGELFF. In DNA form, the CDR3 reads TGTGCCAGCAGCGCCCGCAGGGGGCGCCGCTCCGGGGAGCTGTTTTTT.

This clonotype was observed at least ten times. This chain uses TRBV12-3 or TRBV12-4 with TRBJ1-5; D is ambiguous. This CDR3 comprises 15 residues. V gave up 3 bases and J gave up 0 bases, with 9 bases separating them. For the CDR3, the DNA is TGTGCCAGCAGTTTCTGGCAGCATAGCAATCAGCCCCAGCATTTT. Residues: CASSFWQHSNQPQHF.

Ten or more counts support this clonotype. The germline gene is not matched at one end of the junction; a read error may be the cause. The DNA of the CDR3 is TGTGCCAGCAGTGCTAGAGGACTAGCGGGAGGCGGTACCGACTTC. Encoded protein: CASSARGLAGGGTDF. The V call is TRBV6-2 or TRBV6-3, the J call TRBJ2-4, with 14 bases fitting TRBD2. The CDR3 extends over 15 amino acids. Germline CDR1 MNHEY, CDR2 SVGEGT.

This clonotype was observed a few times. The chain carries TRBV6-2 or TRBV6-3 and TRBJ2-1; 8 bases are shared with TRBD2. CDR1 is MNHEY, CDR2 SVGEGT, per germline. V lost 2 bases to trimming and J lost 10 bases; unmatched junction nucleotides: 4. The CDR3 covers 13 residues. CDR3 nucleotides: TGTGCCAGCAGTTACGGGACTAGTGACGAGCAGTTCTTC. Translating it yields CASSYGTSDEQFF.

This clonotype was counted a few times. This chain joins TRBV11-3 and TRBJ1-1; no firm D call. This CDR3 is built from 13 residues. The V gene's germline CDR1 is SGHNT and CDR2 YENEEA. Trimming left V 5 bases short and J 1 base short, with 8 bases between. The CDR3 coding sequence is TGTGCCAGCAGCCCATTAGAGAACACTGAAGCTTTCTTT. It translates to CASSPLENTEAFF.

This chain connects TRBV6-1 to TRBJ1-4, with no clear D. Trimming removed 2 bases from V and 0 bases from J, with 7 bases in between. Per germline, CDR1 MNHNS and CDR2 SASEGT. The CDR3 runs 15 residues. The CDR3 sequence: CASSERSSTNEKLFF. CDR3 nucleotide sequence: TGTGCCAGCAGTGAAAGGTCATCAACTAATGAAAAACTGTTTTTT.

This clonotype was seen repeatedly, ten times or more. V usage is TRBV29-1 and J usage is TRBJ2-5; D is ambiguous. The germline CDR1 and CDR2 sequences are SQVTM and ANQGSEA. The V end lost 4 bases, the J end lost 1 base, and 4 bases lay between the germline ends. The CDR3 totals 11 residues. This chain's CDR3 is CSVGSQETQYF. The CDR3 coding sequence is TGCAGCGTTGGTTCCCAAGAGACCCAGTACTTC.

At least ten counts were recorded for this clonotype. The chain employs TRBV12-3 or TRBV12-4 and TRBJ2-1; 11 nucleotides line up with TRBD2. The CDR3 has 14 residues. The V segment lost 6 bases and the J segment 8 bases; nucleotides outside the gene matches: 6. The CDR3 nucleotides read TGTGCCAGCAGCTCCACTAGCGGGAGCGATGAGCAGTTCTTC. It translates to CASSSTSGSDEQFF.